This T cell receptor beta chain was profiled in a study of identical twins. Points from the study as a whole: The abundant beta clonotypes from cord blood had fewer insertions, and memory repertoires had none of this. The study found excess low generation probability among twin-shared out-of-frame alpha sequences. Weaker excess sharing between twins was seen in beta out-of-frame sequences. These conclusions were based on statistical analysis (cross-sectional, not following the same donors).

MiXCR, run by TCRdb on the 5' RACE reads, gives a single entry per CDR3 protein. The repertoire has approximately 220,000 distinct CDR3 sequences, 6% to 8.5% of them found once; the top ten carry 5% to 6%. This clonotype was counted ten times or more. Its antigen remains unknown. The CDR3 is 14 residues long. V gave up 6 bases and J gave up 7 bases; unmatched junction bases: 11. These data are also associated with another study on yellow fever vaccine responses in identical twins.

The chain joins TRBV12-3 or TRBV12-4 to TRBJ2-7; 8 positions agree with TRBD1. Sequences were obtained from CD8+ T cells sorted from blood. The origin of this receptor is a woman between 18 and 29 years old in good health. This CDR3 is CASSQGTGLEEQYF. The CDR3 DNA follows: TGTGCCAGCAGCCAAGGGACAGGACTTGAGGAGCAGTACTTC.